The clone carrying this T cell receptor beta chain was counted many times. Its antigen is as yet unknown. The entry originates in a study of molecular identifiers for immune sequencing clone quantification. Study conclusions and caveats: The study reportedly detected spiked Jurkat TCR RNA from one cell among 1.1 million or so naive cells.

TCRdb called the PCR reads again in MiXCR, with one record for every CDR3 protein. This table has under 650,000 distinct CDR3 sequences, about 20% appearing once. Germline V gene lookup returns CDR1 SGHTS and CDR2 YDEGEE. The V end was cut by 0 bases, the J end by 0 bases, with 10 bases between. The CDR3 spans 17 residues. The genes are TRBV5-8 and TRBJ2-6; the D is unclear. This sequence originates from a human donor in good health. Some libraries in this study had Jurkat cell RNA spiked in. The specimen sequenced was naive CD8+ T cells from blood, with Jurkat cell RNA spiked in. Subset reported: FACS-sorted CD8+CD4-CCR7+CD45RA+ naive T cells. The CDR3 region is CASSLDESDSGANVLTF. The DNA for the CDR3 is TGTGCCAGCAGCTTGGATGAAAGTGACTCTGGGGCCAACGTCCTGACTTTC.